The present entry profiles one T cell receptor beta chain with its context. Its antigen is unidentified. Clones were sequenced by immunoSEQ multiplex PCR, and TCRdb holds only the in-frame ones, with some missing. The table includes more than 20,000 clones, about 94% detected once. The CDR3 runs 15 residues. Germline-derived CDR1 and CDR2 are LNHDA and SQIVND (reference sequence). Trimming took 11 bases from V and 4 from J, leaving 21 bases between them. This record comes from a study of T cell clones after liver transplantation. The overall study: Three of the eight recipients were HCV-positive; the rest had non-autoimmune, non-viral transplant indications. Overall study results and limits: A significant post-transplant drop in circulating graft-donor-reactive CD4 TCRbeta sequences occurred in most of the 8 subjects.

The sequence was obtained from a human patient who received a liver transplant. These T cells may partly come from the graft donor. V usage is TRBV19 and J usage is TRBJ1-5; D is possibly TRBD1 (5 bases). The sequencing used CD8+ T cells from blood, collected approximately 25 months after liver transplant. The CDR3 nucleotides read TGTGCCTCGGTTAGCGTGCTCGAGGGGAATCAGCCCCAGCATTTT. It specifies CASVSVLEGNQPQHF. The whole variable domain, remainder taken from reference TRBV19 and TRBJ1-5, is DGGITQSPKYLFRKEGQNVTLSCEQNLNHDAMYWYRQDPGQGLRLIYYSQIVNDFQKGDIAEGYSVSREKKESFPLTVTSAQKNPTAFYLCASVSVLEGNQPQHFGDGTRLSIL.